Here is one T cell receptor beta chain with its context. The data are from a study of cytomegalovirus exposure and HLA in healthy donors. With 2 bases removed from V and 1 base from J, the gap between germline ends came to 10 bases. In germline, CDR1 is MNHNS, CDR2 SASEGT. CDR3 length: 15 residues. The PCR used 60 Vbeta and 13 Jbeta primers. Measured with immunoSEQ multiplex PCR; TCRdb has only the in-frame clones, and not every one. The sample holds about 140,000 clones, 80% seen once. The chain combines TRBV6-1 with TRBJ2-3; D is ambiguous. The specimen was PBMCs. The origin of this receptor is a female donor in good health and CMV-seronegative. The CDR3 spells CASSELDGGTDTQYF. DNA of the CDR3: TGTGCCAGCAGTGAACTAGATGGAGGCACAGATACGCAGTATTTT.